The source of this T cell receptor (beta chain) is a study of blood T cells in healthy people across ages. CDR1 and CDR2 (germline): KGHSH, LQKENI. This CDR3 comprises 15 residues. Trimming took off 0 bases at V and 5 bases at J, with 10 bases between the two ends. With a J-beta primer mix and a sample-barcoded 5' primer, a second PCR ran about 7 to 11 cycles. There were at least 3 million CDR3-containing paired-end reads obtained from each sample. TCRdb itself ran the 5' RACE reads through MiXCR, one entry per CDR3 protein. This table holds about 1,000,000 distinct CDR3 sequences, 40% to 55% found once.

Sequences were obtained from blood. The clonotype comes from a woman aged 60-70 years in good health. The chain employs TRBV18 and TRBJ1-4, with D unclear. In nucleotides, the CDR3 is TGTGCCAGCTCACCACCGTCGACGGACAATGAAAAACTGTTTTTT. As protein: CASSPPSTDNEKLFF. Full variable domain (outside the CDR3, taken from reference TRBV18 and TRBJ1-4): NAGVMQNPRHLVRRRGQEARLRCSPMKGHSHVYWYRQLPEEGLKFMVYLQKENIIDESGMPKERFSAEFPKEGPSILRIQQVVRGDSAAYFCASSPPSTDNEKLFFGSGTQLSVL.